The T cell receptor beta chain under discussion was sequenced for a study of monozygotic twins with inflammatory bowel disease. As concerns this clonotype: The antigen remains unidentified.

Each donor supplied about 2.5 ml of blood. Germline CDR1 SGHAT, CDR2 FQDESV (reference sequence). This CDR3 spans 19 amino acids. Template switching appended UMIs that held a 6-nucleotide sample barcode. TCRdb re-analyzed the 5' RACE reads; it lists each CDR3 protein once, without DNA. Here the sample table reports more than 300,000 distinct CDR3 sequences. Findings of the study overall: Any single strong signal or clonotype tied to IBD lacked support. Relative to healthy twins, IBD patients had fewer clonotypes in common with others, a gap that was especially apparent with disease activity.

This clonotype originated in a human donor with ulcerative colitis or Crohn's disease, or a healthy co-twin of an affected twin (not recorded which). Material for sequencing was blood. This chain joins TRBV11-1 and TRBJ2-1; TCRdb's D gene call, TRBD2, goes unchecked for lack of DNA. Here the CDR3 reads CASSQTSGGTPSSYNEQFF. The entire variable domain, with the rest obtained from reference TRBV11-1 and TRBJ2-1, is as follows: EAEVAQSPRYKITEKSQAVAFWCDPISGHATLYWYRQILGQGPELLVQFQDESVVDDSQLPKDRFSAERLKGVDSTLKIQPAELGDSAMYLCASSQTSGGTPSSYNEQFFGPGTRLTVL.